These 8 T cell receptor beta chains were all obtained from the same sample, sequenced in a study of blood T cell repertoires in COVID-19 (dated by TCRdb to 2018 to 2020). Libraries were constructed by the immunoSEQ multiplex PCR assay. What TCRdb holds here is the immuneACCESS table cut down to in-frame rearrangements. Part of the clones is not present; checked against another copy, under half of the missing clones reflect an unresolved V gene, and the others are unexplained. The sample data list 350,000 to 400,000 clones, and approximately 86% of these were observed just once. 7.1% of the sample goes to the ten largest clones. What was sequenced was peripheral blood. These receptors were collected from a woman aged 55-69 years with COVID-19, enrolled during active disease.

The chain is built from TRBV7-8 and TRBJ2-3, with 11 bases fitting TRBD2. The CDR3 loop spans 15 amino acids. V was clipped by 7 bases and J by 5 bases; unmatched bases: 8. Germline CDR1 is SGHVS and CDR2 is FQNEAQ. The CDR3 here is CASTKLAGEGDTQYF. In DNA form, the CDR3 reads TGTGCCAGCACGAAACTAGCGGGGGAGGGAGATACGCAGTATTTT. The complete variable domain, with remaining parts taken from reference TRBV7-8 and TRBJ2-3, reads GAGVSQSPRYKVAKRGQDVALRCDPISGHVSLFWYQQALGQGPEFLTYFQNEAQLDKSGLPSDRFFAERPEGSVSTLKIQRTQQEDSAVYLCASTKLAGEGDTQYFGPGTRLTVL.

The CDR3 loop is CASSGQGPPNEKLFF. The CDR3 DNA reads TGTGCCAGCAGTGGTCAGGGTCCGCCCAATGAAAAACTGTTTTTT. This chain uses TRBV2 with TRBJ1-4, with D perhaps matching TRBD1 (5 bases). CDR3 length equals 15 residues. Trimming removed 4 bases from V and 5 bases from J, with 14 bases in between. The V gene's germline CDR1 is SNHLY and CDR2 FYNNEI.

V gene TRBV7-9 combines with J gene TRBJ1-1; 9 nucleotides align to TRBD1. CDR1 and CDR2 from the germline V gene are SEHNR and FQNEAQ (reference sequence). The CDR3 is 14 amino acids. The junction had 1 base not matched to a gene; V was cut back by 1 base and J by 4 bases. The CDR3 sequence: CASSLGTGVTEAFF. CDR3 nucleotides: TGTGCCAGCAGCTTAGGGACAGGGGTCACTGAAGCTTTCTTT.

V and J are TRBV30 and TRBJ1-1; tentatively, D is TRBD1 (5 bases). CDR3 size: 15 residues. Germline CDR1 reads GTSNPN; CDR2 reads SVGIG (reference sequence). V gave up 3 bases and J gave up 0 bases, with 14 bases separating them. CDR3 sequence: CAWRIRGGLNTEAFF. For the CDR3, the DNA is TGTGCCTGGAGGATACGGGGGGGATTGAACACTGAAGCTTTCTTT.

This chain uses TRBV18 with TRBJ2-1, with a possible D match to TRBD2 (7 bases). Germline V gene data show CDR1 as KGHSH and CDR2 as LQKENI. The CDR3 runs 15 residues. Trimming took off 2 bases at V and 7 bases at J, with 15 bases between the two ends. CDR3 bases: TGTGCCAGCTCACCAGTCGGGGGGCCGTCAAATGAGCAGTTCTTC. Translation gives CASSPVGGPSNEQFF.

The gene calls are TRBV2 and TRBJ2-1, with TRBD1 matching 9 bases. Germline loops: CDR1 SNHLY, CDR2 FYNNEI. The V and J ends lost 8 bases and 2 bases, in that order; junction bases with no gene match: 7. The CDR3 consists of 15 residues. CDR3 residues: CASVAGTGTYNEQFF. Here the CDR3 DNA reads TGTGCCAGCGTTGCCGGGACAGGGACCTACAATGAGCAGTTCTTC.

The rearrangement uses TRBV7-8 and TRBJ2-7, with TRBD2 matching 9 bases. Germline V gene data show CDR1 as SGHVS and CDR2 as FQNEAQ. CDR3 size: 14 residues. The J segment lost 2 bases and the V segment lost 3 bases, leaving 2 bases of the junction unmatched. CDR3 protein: CASSLSGGTYEQYF. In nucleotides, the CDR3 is TGTGCCAGCAGCTTGAGCGGGGGGACCTACGAGCAGTACTTC.

The CDR3 sequence is CASRDRSTTNTGELFF. The CDR3 nucleotides read TGTGCCAGCAGGGACAGATCGACTACGAACACCGGGGAGCTGTTTTTT. The V call is TRBV5-5, the J call TRBJ2-2; possibly TRBD1 for D (6 bases). From germline, CDR1 is SGHKS and CDR2 YYEKEE (reference sequence). This CDR3 is 16 amino acids long. Trimming left V 5 bases short and J 0 bases short, with 14 bases between.